What follows describes a single T cell receptor beta chain. This clonotype was counted only a few times. Its antigen is not yet known. Per-base qualities were not stored, and no clone one base away is much larger. The CDR3 goes from the cysteine to the phenylalanine over 14 residues. Just CDR3 DNA is preserved here, 42 bases in frame from base 1. V is shortened by 1 base, J by 1 base, and the region joining them spans 8 bases. Reading the germline V gene (reference sequence) gives CDR1 GTSNPN and CDR2 SVGIG. The data were taken from a study of naive and memory T cell subsets (dated by TCRdb to the late 2010s). At the level of the whole study: In the figure summarizing the skin biopsy and whole blood samples, approximately ten blood donors, 7 tuberculin skin test biopsies and 3 saline control biopsies were reported. PCR2 was typically performed as a SYBR Green qPCR that was stopped at a set threshold, although end-point PCR (roughly 6 cycles) could be used instead for low-input samples. Study-wide conclusions, independent of this receptor: The RNA-based method was acknowledged as potentially sensitive to TCR transcript changes with T cell activation and differentiation.

The study described a robust, sensitive protocol for amplifying, sequencing and analyzing TCRs, using 3' ligation of a UMI-containing oligonucleotide to TCR cDNA. For whole blood analysis, 2 to 2.5 ml of peripheral blood was drawn from adult healthy volunteers into Tempus tubes, and RNA was extracted according to the manufacturer's instructions. Total RNA was used without cell sorting and was treated with RQ1 DNase before reverse transcription, with a target input of roughly 1 to 1,100 ng. To check how robust the pipeline was in samples where T cells make up a minority population, libraries were built from skin biopsies and whole blood. Receptor libraries were prepared by 5' RACE. The ligated cDNA was amplified by four rounds of PCR, in which nested alpha and beta constant region primers were used together with the SP2 primer. For the blood and skin samples, reverse transcription of TCR RNA was done with SuperScript IV along with alpha and beta constant region primers. An oligonucleotide carrying the Illumina SP2 primer and a UMI was ligated to the 3' end of the cDNA by means of T4 RNA ligase 1. To prevent hairpin formation, the 12-nucleotide UMI was made up of two random hexamers with an eight-base spacer between them. From the second PCR onward, TCR alpha and beta chain libraries were processed separately and dual indexed for multiplexing. After pooling, the indexed libraries were analyzed by capillary electrophoresis and sequenced on either an Illumina MiSeq or NextSeq. PhiX DNA at about 5-7.5% was added to the libraries to raise base diversity and improve cluster recognition. For the original study's pipeline: UMIs were extracted from read 2 by Demultiplexor and combined with the TCR sequence from read 1, and reads were split according to sample indices. V and J genes and V-J junctions were identified by Decombinator, and each TCR was assigned a five-part identifier that included V and J deletions. Collapsinator used UMIs to correct sequencing errors and PCR amplification heterogeneity, yielding UMI-based abundance per TCR. CDR3Translator turned identifiers into nucleotide sequence, translated that sequence into amino acids, and pulled out CDR3 regions based on terminal motifs. After normalization to the amount of input RNA, error-corrected alpha and beta TCR counts from blood and skin were compared. TCRdb's own reprocessing of the public reads used fastp at Q25 and MiXCR and kept productive beta chains. Records with the same CDR3 protein are collapsed into one entry carrying the most frequent genes and DNA. What appears here as the V and J calls and clone size reflects TCRdb's work, not the paper's. This sample lists about 62,000 distinct CDR3 sequences; approximately 8.5% were detected once. The ten top clones hold under 25% of the sample.

This sequence uses TRBV30 and TRBJ2-1, with no reliable assignment of the D segment. This clonotype originated in a female donor in good health. Here the CDR3 is given as CAWSAWLSYNEQFF. The DNA reads TGTGCCTGGAGTGCCTGGTTATCCTACAATGAGCAGTTCTTC. Outside the CDR3, residues come from the reference TRBV30 and TRBJ2-1 proteins, so the full variable domain is: SQTIHQWPATLVQPVGSPLSLECTVEGTSNPNLYWYRQAAGRGLQLLFYSVGIGQISSEVPQNLSASRPQDRQFILSSKKLLLSDSGFYLCAWSAWLSYNEQFFGPGTRLTVL.